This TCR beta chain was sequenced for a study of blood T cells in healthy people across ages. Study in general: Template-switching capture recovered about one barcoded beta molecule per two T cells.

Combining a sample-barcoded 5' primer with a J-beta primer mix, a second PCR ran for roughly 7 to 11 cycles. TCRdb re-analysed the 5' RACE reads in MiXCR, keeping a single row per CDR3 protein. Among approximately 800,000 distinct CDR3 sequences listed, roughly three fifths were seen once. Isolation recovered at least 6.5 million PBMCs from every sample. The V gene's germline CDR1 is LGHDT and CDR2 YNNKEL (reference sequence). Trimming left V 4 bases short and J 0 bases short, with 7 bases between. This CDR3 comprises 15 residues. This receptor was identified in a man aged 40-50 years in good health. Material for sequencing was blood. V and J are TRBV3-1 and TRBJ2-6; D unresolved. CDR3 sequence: CASSLSDSGANVLTF. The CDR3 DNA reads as TGTGCCAGCAGCCTCTCCGACTCTGGGGCCAACGTCCTGACTTTC. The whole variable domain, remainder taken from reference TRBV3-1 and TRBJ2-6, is DTAVSQTPKYLVTQMGNDKSIKCEQNLGHDTMYWYKQDSKKFLKIMFSYNNKELIINETVPNRFSPKSPDKAHLNLHINSLELGDSAVYFCASSLSDSGANVLTFGAGSRLTVL.